The 23 T cell receptor beta chains presented below share a single source sample, sequenced in a study of healthy donors' naive CD4 and CD8 T cells. TCR libraries were built from around 0.45 ug of total RNA by linear amplification. Via MiXCR, TCRdb re-called the reads, giving one row per CDR3 protein. The sample has 150,000 to 200,000 distinct CDR3 sequences; about 74% are singletons. The specimen was naive CD4+ and CD8+ T cells sorted from blood, pooled from several donors. The receptors were sampled from a pool of human donors in good health; the sample pools cells from several healthy donors.

V gene TRBV29-1 combines with J gene TRBJ2-1, with 11 bases matching TRBD2. The CDR3 length is 15 residues. Germline V lookup: CDR1 SQVTM, CDR2 ANQGSEA. Trimming removed 5 bases from V and 6 bases from J; junction bases left unmatched: 9. In nucleotides, the CDR3 is TGCAGCGTTCCCCTTAGCGGGAGGGCCGGCAATGAGCAGTTCTTC. Protein: CSVPLSGRAGNEQFF.

This clonotype was detected only once. The chain links TRBV6-5 to TRBJ2-1; D is unresolved. The CDR3 sequence is 15 residues long. Per germline, CDR1 MNHEY and CDR2 SVGAGI. Trimming removed 4 bases from V and 0 bases from J, with 10 bases in between. CDR3 coding DNA: TGTGCCAGCAGTTTCCGACCCCGCTCCTACAATGAGCAGTTCTTC. As protein: CASSFRPRSYNEQFF.

V and J are TRBV5-1 and TRBJ1-5; D not certain. Trimming removed 8 bases at V and 4 bases at J, with 16 bases between. The germline V gene encodes CDR1 SGHRS and CDR2 YFSETQ. The CDR3 covers 14 residues. The DNA of the CDR3 is TGCGCCAGTAGCGATGGACGGTTGAATCAGCCCCAGCATTTT. Its translation is CASSDGRLNQPQHF.

This clonotype came up a few times. The chain couples TRBV29-1 to TRBJ2-5; 8 nucleotides line up with TRBD1. Germline V gives CDR1 SQVTM, CDR2 ANQGSEA. Unmatched junction bases numbered 8, after V lost 7 bases and J lost 4 bases. The CDR3 sequence is 13 residues long. DNA for the CDR3: TGCAGCGCCGGACAGGGTAGGACAGAGACCCAGTACTTC. Translated: CSAGQGRTETQYF.

V is TRBV6-2 or TRBV6-3 and J is TRBJ1-1, with no clear D. V was clipped by 5 bases and J by 0 bases, with 22 bases between them. The CDR3 is 18 amino acids. Germline loops: CDR1 MNHEY, CDR2 SVGEGT. Here the CDR3 reads CASSINLDTSVMNTEAFF. The CDR3 region has the DNA TGTGCCAGCAGTATTAATTTAGACACTTCTGTGATGAACACTGAAGCTTTCTTT.

The chain has TRBV6-5 and TRBJ1-2; 9 bases align to TRBD1. The junction had 2 bases not matched to a gene; V was cut back by 2 bases and J by 4 bases. CDR3 length: 14 amino acids. Germline V gene lookup returns CDR1 MNHEY and CDR2 SVGAGI. CDR3 sequence reads: CASSYGTGSYGYTF. In DNA, the CDR3 is TGTGCCAGCAGTTACGGGACAGGGTCCTATGGCTACACCTTC.

This chain uses TRBV29-1 with TRBJ2-7; TRBD1 might be the D (6 bases). With 5 bases removed from V and 3 bases from J, the gap between germline ends came to 14 bases. Germline V gene sequence: CDR1 SQVTM, CDR2 ANQGSEA. The length of the CDR3 is 13 residues. In DNA, the CDR3 is TGCAGCGTTCGTCAGGGGAGTGGCTACGAGCAGTACTTC. Translation gives CSVRQGSGYEQYF.

In DNA, the CDR3 is TGTGCCAGCAGCTTGGTCGGTCACCCCACAGATACGCAGTATTTT. This codes for CASSLVGHPTDTQYF. This chain joins TRBV5-5 and TRBJ2-3; D remains ambiguous. The ends were cut back, 0 bases at V and 2 bases at J, with 10 bases in the middle. CDR3 length: 15 residues. Germline V CDR1 and CDR2: SGHKS, YYEKEE (reference sequence). The full variable domain, its missing parts supplied by reference TRBV5-5 and TRBJ2-3, is DAGVTQSPTHLIKTRGQQVTLRCSPISGHKSVSWYQQVLGQGPQFIFQYYEKEERGRGNFPDRFSARQFPNYSSELNVNALLLGDSALYLCASSLVGHPTDTQYFGPGTRLTVL.

The V and J genes are TRBV29-1 and TRBJ2-3; no clear D gene. The CDR3 is 12 residues long. The germline V gene encodes CDR1 SQVTM and CDR2 ANQGSEA. V lost 3 bases and J lost 0, with 4 bases in between. This chain's CDR3 is CSVDGSTDTQYF. The CDR3, as DNA: TGCAGCGTTGACGGTAGCACAGATACGCAGTATTTT.

The J gene is TRBJ1-1, the V gene TRBV29-1, with D tentatively TRBD1 (5 bases). The CDR3 has 18 residues. V was shortened by 0 bases and J by 0 bases, with 20 bases between the two germline ends. Germline V lookup: CDR1 SQVTM, CDR2 ANQGSEA. In DNA form, the CDR3 reads TGCAGCGTTGAAGATGCCAGGGTCGGGTTAAAAATGAACACTGAAGCTTTCTTT. This encodes CSVEDARVGLKMNTEAFF.

The CDR3 here is CSAPGQNGYTF. The CDR3 coding sequence is TGCAGCGCCCCAGGACAGAATGGCTACACCTTC. V usage is TRBV29-1 and J usage is TRBJ1-2; maybe TRBD1 (6 bases). CDR3 length equals 11 residues. CDR1 and CDR2 from the germline V gene are SQVTM and ANQGSEA. V was shortened by 7 bases and J by 6 bases, with 12 bases between the two germline ends. Drawing the rest from reference TRBV29-1 and TRBJ1-2, the complete variable domain is SAVISQKPSRDICQRGTSLTIQCQVDSQVTMMFWYRQQPGQSLTLIATANQGSEATYESGFVIDKFPISRPNLTFSTLTVSNMSPEDSSIYLCSAPGQNGYTFGSGTRLTVV.

The chain links TRBV2 to TRBJ2-1, with D hard to call. CDR3 length: 13 residues. The germline gives CDR1 SNHLY, CDR2 FYNNEI. Trimming pared 2 bases from V and 0 bases from J, leaving 2 bases between. The CDR3 sequence is CASSESSYNEQFF. Here the CDR3 DNA reads TGTGCCAGCAGTGAAAGCTCCTACAATGAGCAGTTCTTC.

The gene calls are TRBV6-5 and TRBJ2-7, with D possibly matching TRBD2 (5 bases). V was pared by 6 bases and J by 6 bases, with 12 bases between. Looked up from germline, CDR1 is MNHEY and CDR2 is SVGAGI. This CDR3 region has 12 residues. The CDR3 DNA sequence: TGTGCCAGCAGGCCCCCGGGATGCGAGCAGTACGTC. This gives the protein CASRPPGCEQYV.

This chain connects TRBV19 to TRBJ2-3; D might be TRBD2 (6 bases). Per the germline V gene, CDR1 is LNHDA and CDR2 is SQIVND (reference sequence). V was cut by 1 base and J by 4 bases, with 12 bases left in between. The length of the CDR3 is 15 residues. The CDR3 sequence is CASSIGLALSDTQYF. In DNA, the CDR3 is TGTGCCAGTAGTATAGGGCTAGCGCTCTCAGATACGCAGTATTTT. The complete variable domain, with remaining parts taken from reference TRBV19 and TRBJ2-3, reads DGGITQSPKYLFRKEGQNVTLSCEQNLNHDAMYWYRQDPGQGLRLIYYSQIVNDFQKGDIAEGYSVSREKKESFPLTVTSAQKNPTAFYLCASSIGLALSDTQYFGPGTRLTVL.

The gene calls are TRBV24-1 and TRBJ2-1; tentatively, D is TRBD1 (6 bases). CDR3 size: 15 residues. CDR1 is KGHDR and CDR2 is SFDVKD in the germline V gene. Between the trimmed V and J ends, which lost 2 bases and 4 bases, there was a span of 11 bases. CDR3 amino acids: CATSDSPGEYNEQFF. CDR3 coding DNA: TGTGCCACCAGTGATTCGCCAGGGGAATACAATGAGCAGTTCTTC.

The rearrangement uses TRBV11-2 and TRBJ2-7, with D perhaps being TRBD1 or TRBD2 (7 bases each). This CDR3 spans 16 amino acids. From germline, CDR1 is SGHAT and CDR2 FQNNGV. V lost 4 bases to trimming and J lost 2 bases, with 18 bases between them. This chain's CDR3 is CASSSGEGRGTYEQYF. The CDR3 DNA sequence: TGTGCCAGCAGCTCAGGGGAGGGCAGGGGGACCTACGAGCAGTACTTC.

Here the CDR3 DNA reads TGTGCCAGCAGGGTACGCCTATGGAGCAATCAGCCCCAGCATTTT. It translates to CASRVRLWSNQPQHF. V usage is TRBV6-1 and J usage is TRBJ1-5; D gene uncertain. The V end was cut by 6 bases, the J end by 1 base, with 13 bases between. In germline, CDR1 is MNHNS, CDR2 SASEGT. This CDR3 has 15 residues.

This clonotype was observed a single time. The J gene is TRBJ1-5, the V gene TRBV11-2, with TRBD1 matching over 7 bases. V was pared by 2 bases and J by 7 bases, with 8 bases of the junction left unmatched. Germline assignment: CDR1 SGHAT and CDR2 FQNNGV. The CDR3 is 15 residues long. The CDR3 spells CASSLNDRAGQPQHF. In nucleotides, the CDR3 is TGTGCCAGCAGCTTAAATGACAGGGCTGGACAGCCCCAGCATTTT. The whole variable domain, filled in from reference TRBV11-2 and TRBJ1-5, reads EAGVAQSPRYKIIEKRQSVAFWCNPISGHATLYWYQQILGQGPKLLIQFQNNGVVDDSQLPKDRFSAERLKGVDSTLKIQPAKLEDSAVYLCASSLNDRAGQPQHFGDGTRLSIL.

The chain is built from TRBV29-1 and TRBJ2-6; D unclear. This CDR3 is 15 amino acids long. Germline CDR1 is SQVTM and CDR2 is ANQGSEA. V was clipped by 6 bases and J by 0 bases, with 12 bases between them. As DNA, the CDR3 is TGCAGCGTCACCTCCAGGAGCTCTGGGGCCAACGTCCTGACTTTC. Translation: CSVTSRSSGANVLTF.

V and J are TRBV7-8 and TRBJ2-7; 7 bases agree with TRBD2. CDR3 length: 15 amino acids. V dropped 1 base and J dropped 7; count of bases not matched to a gene: 10. Germline V gives CDR1 SGHVS, CDR2 FQNEAQ. The CDR3 sequence: CASSLEVGGEGEQYF. The CDR3 region has the DNA TGTGCCAGCAGCTTAGAAGTGGGAGGGGAGGGAGAGCAGTACTTC.

The chain has TRBV20-1 and TRBJ1-1; D gene unclear. The V end lost 6 bases, the J end lost 9 bases, and 17 bases lay between the germline ends. From germline, CDR1 is DFQATT and CDR2 SNEGSKA (reference sequence). The CDR3 is 12 amino acids. The CDR3 spells CSAVYPAGQAFF. CDR3 sequence (DNA): TGCAGTGCCGTCTACCCGGCGGGCCAAGCTTTCTTT.

This clonotype occurred a few times. V gene TRBV12-3 or TRBV12-4 combines with J gene TRBJ2-3; D remains unclear. This CDR3 contains 14 residues. Trimming pared 4 bases from V and 1 base from J, leaving 9 bases between. CDR3 residues: CASSSFGRTDTQYF. The CDR3 DNA follows: TGTGCCAGCAGTTCTTTCGGGCGCACAGATACGCAGTATTTT.

This clonotype turned up a few times. The chain couples TRBV6-2 or TRBV6-3 to TRBJ2-7; TRBD1 agrees at 8 bases. The CDR3 is made up of 14 amino acids. The junction had 3 bases not matched to a gene; V was cut back by 2 bases and J by 3 bases. CDR1 and CDR2 from the germline V gene are MNHEY and SVGEGT. The CDR3 here is CASSYGGQGYEQYF. In nucleotides, the CDR3 is TGTGCCAGCAGTTACGGCGGACAGGGCTACGAGCAGTACTTC.